Each of the 18 T cell receptor beta chains below was sequenced from the same sample in a study of T cell responses to AZD1222 COVID-19 vaccine (dated by TCRdb to about 2021). Library preparation was by the immunoSEQ multiplex PCR assay. This immuneACCESS table, as held by TCRdb, lists in-frame sequences with V and J called but not all clones. Of the missing ones, under half trace to an unresolved V gene in checked studies; the others have no known cause. Here the sample has around 94,000 clones; 85% to 90% occur a single time. The ten largest account for about 3.7% of the sample. What the time point label conveys for this sample: baseline before first vaccination. The sequencing used peripheral blood, collected on day 0 of AZD1222 vaccination. These receptors came from an adult in good health.

This clone was observed a handful of times. The chain has TRBV18 and TRBJ2-3, with unresolved D. The CDR3 is made up of 14 amino acids. The germline V and J ends were trimmed by 3 bases and 0 bases, with 7 bases remaining between them. The germline gives CDR1 KGHSH, CDR2 LQKENI. Here the CDR3 DNA reads TGTGCCAGCTCACCGATGGGCAGCACAGATACGCAGTATTTT. This gives the protein CASSPMGSTDTQYF.

This chain uses TRBV4-3 with TRBJ2-3; 8 bases match TRBD2. The V gene's germline CDR1 is LGHNA and CDR2 YSLEER. The CDR3 length is 14 residues. V gave up 4 bases and J gave up 5 bases; unmatched junction bases: 5. The CDR3 DNA follows: TGCGCCAGCAGCCTCGACCGGGGGGGAGATACGCAGTATTTT. This translates into CASSLDRGGDTQYF.

The chain couples TRBV6-5 to TRBJ1-1; D gene ambiguous. Germline CDR1 is MNHEY and CDR2 is SVGAGI. The CDR3 has 15 amino acids. Trimming pared 0 bases from V and 0 bases from J, leaving 8 bases between. The CDR3 sequence is CASSYSISMNTEAFF. The CDR3 region has the DNA TGTGCCAGCAGTTACTCGATTTCGATGAACACTGAAGCTTTCTTT.

This clone is a singleton in its sample. The chain couples TRBV7-3 to TRBJ1-4, with 8 bases aligning to TRBD1. CDR1 is SGHTA and CDR2 is FQGTGA in the germline V gene. This CDR3 has 13 residues. With 5 bases clipped from V and 8 bases from J, the junction kept 4 bases outside the gene matches. CDR3 in DNA: TGTGCCAGCAGCCGAGGACAGGGCGAAAAACTGTTTTTT. It codes for CASSRGQGEKLFF.

V gene TRBV10-1 combines with J gene TRBJ1-6; TRBD1 matches at 7 bases. Germline V gene lookup returns CDR1 WNHNN and CDR2 SYGVQD (reference sequence). V gave up 2 bases and J gave up 9 bases; unmatched junction bases: 1. There are 13 residues in the CDR3. The CDR3 loop is CASSENRGSPLHF. CDR3 nucleotides: TGCGCCAGCAGTGAGAACAGGGGTTCACCCCTCCACTTT.

In nucleotides, the CDR3 is TGTGCCACCGCGGTTGGCGGGGAAAGTGCCGGGGAGCTGTTTTTT. Amino acid sequence: CATAVGGESAGELFF. This chain joins TRBV10-3 and TRBJ2-2, with a weak D call TRBD2 (6 bases). Trimming pared 10 bases from V and 6 bases from J, leaving 21 bases between. The length of the CDR3 is 15 residues. In germline, CDR1 is ENHRY, CDR2 SYGVKD.

This chain joins TRBV24-1 and TRBJ1-2; tentative D call: TRBD1 (5 bases). The CDR3 has 14 amino acids. V was pared by 9 bases and J by 4 bases, with 17 bases between. Germline CDR1 and CDR2: KGHDR and SFDVKD. In nucleotides, the CDR3 is TGTGCCACCGTCCGACAGCCCGGAGGCTATGGCTACACCTTC. Encoded protein: CATVRQPGGYGYTF.

This clone was observed a single time. The V and J genes are TRBV28 and TRBJ2-2; D not certain. This CDR3 is 14 amino acids long. Trimming removed 2 bases from V and 1 base from J, with 5 bases in between. The germline V gene encodes CDR1 MDHEN and CDR2 SYDVKM. The CDR3 reads CASSLGRNTGELFF. CDR3 in DNA: TGTGCCAGCAGTTTAGGGCGGAACACCGGGGAGCTGTTTTTT.

The genes are TRBV28 and TRBJ2-7, with TRBD1 matching over 10 bases. From germline, CDR1 is MDHEN and CDR2 SYDVKM. V dropped 3 bases and J dropped 3; count of bases not matched to a gene: 8. CDR3 length equals 16 residues. CDR3 nucleotides: TGTGCCAGCAGTTTCACACGGACAGGGGGGGGCTACGAGCAGTACTTC. Amino acid sequence: CASSFTRTGGGYEQYF.

This sequence joins TRBV6-2 or TRBV6-3 and TRBJ1-5; TRBD1 might be the D (6 bases). The CDR3 extends over 14 amino acids. The V gene lost 5 bases and the J gene lost 3 bases, with 11 bases spanning the gap. In germline, CDR1 is MNHEY, CDR2 SVGEGT. CDR3 residues: CASSQGTFNQPQHF. CDR3 DNA: TGTGCCAGCAGTCAAGGGACATTCAATCAGCCCCAGCATTTT.

The genes are TRBV25-1 and TRBJ2-5; D could derive from TRBD1 or TRBD2 (5 bases each). The CDR3 consists of 14 residues. Germline values: CDR1 MGHDK, CDR2 SYGVNS. Trimming took off 5 bases at V and 1 base at J, with 11 bases between the two ends. DNA for the CDR3: TGTGCCAGCAGTTACGCCGGGACCCAAGAGACCCAGTACTTC. Its translation is CASSYAGTQETQYF.

CDR3 nucleotide sequence: TGTGCCACCAGTACCGGAACAAACTATGGCTACACCTTC. It translates to CATSTGTNYGYTF. The V gene is TRBV24-1, the J gene TRBJ1-2; the D is unclear. The CDR3 totals 13 residues. CDR1 and CDR2 from the germline V gene are KGHDR and SFDVKD. V lost 6 bases, J lost 2 bases, and 9 bases lay in between.

This chain connects TRBV5-1 to TRBJ2-7; D is unclear. Germline V gene sequence: CDR1 SGHRS, CDR2 YFSETQ. The V end lost 0 bases, the J end lost 2 bases, and 12 bases lay between the germline ends. This CDR3 contains 15 residues. The CDR3 loop is CASSLGGVVTYEQYF. CDR3 nucleotides: TGCGCCAGCAGCTTGGGTGGGGTTGTAACCTACGAGCAGTACTTC.

The chain recombines TRBV4-1 with TRBJ1-5; D ambiguous. This CDR3 region has 14 residues. The V end lost 1 base, the J end lost 0 bases, and 4 bases lay between the germline ends. Germline assignment: CDR1 MGHRA and CDR2 YSYEKL. The CDR3: CASSQVTSNQPQHF. In nucleotides, the CDR3 is TGCGCCAGCAGCCAAGTAACTAGCAATCAGCCCCAGCATTTT.

This sequence joins TRBV7-3 and TRBJ2-2; 7 positions match TRBD1. CDR1 SGHTA and CDR2 FQGTGA come from the germline V gene. The ends lost 4 bases at V and 2 bases at J; junction bases unmatched: 7. The CDR3 length is 16 residues. This CDR3 is CASSSTGTVNTGELFF. CDR3 nucleotides: TGTGCCAGCAGCTCGACCGGGACAGTAAACACCGGGGAGCTGTTTTTT. The variable domain in full, with the rest retrieved from reference TRBV7-3 and TRBJ2-2, is GAGVSQTPSNKVTEKGKYVELRCDPISGHTALYWYRQSLGQGPEFLIYFQGTGAADDSGLPNDRFFAVRPEGSVSTLKIQRTERGDSAVYLCASSSTGTVNTGELFFGEGSRLTVL.

The chain uses TRBV2 and TRBJ2-7, with TRBD1 matching over 7 bases. Trimming cost V 0 bases and J 1 base; bases outside gene matches: 6. This CDR3 comprises 16 residues. CDR1 and CDR2 from the germline V gene are SNHLY and FYNNEI. The CDR3 sequence is CASSEALPDRSYEQYF. CDR3 DNA sequence: TGTGCCAGCAGTGAAGCGCTGCCGGACAGGTCCTACGAGCAGTACTTC.

This clone was picked up one time. V gene TRBV5-5 combines with J gene TRBJ2-4; D gene uncertain. Germline V lookup: CDR1 SGHKS, CDR2 YYEKEE (reference sequence). The CDR3 loop spans 14 amino acids. V lost 4 bases to trimming and J lost 0 bases, with 8 bases between them. CDR3 bases: TGTGCCAGCAGCCCCGAGCTAGCCAAAAACATTCAGTACTTC. It translates to CASSPELAKNIQYF. The complete variable domain, with remaining parts taken from reference TRBV5-5 and TRBJ2-4, reads DAGVTQSPTHLIKTRGQQVTLRCSPISGHKSVSWYQQVLGQGPQFIFQYYEKEERGRGNFPDRFSARQFPNYSSELNVNALLLGDSALYLCASSPELAKNIQYFGAGTRLSVL.

The chain has TRBV6-5 and TRBJ1-5; no definite D call. The CDR3 consists of 13 residues. Germline V gene lookup returns CDR1 MNHEY and CDR2 SVGAGI. V lost 0 bases and J lost 5, with 5 bases in between. The CDR3 loop reads CASSYSRDQPQHF. Written as DNA, the CDR3 is TGTGCCAGCAGTTACTCGAGGGATCAGCCCCAGCATTTT.